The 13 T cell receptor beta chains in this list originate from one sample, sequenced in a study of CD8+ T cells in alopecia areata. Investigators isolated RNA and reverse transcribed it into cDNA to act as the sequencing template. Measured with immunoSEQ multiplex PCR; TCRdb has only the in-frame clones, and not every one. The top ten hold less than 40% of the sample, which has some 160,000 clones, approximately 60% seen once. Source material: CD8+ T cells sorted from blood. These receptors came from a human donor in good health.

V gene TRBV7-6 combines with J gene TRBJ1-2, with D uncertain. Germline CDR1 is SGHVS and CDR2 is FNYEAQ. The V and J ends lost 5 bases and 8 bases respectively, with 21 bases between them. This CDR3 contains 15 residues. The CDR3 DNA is TGTGCCAGCAGCCCCCTCCTCGAGGTGTTGGAAGGCTACACCTTC. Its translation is CASSPLLEVLEGYTF.

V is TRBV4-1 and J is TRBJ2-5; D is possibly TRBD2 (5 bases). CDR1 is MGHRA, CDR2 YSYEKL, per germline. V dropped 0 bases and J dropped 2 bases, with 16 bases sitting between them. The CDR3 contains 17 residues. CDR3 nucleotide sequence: TGCGCCAGCAGCCAAGATGCGGGCAGGCAAGGGCAAGAGACCCAGTACTTC. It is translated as CASSQDAGRQGQETQYF.

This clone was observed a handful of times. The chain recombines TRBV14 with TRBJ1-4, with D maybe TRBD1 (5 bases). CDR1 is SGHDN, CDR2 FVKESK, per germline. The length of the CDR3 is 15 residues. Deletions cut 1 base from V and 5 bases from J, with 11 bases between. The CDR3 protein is CASSQAGGWNEKLFF. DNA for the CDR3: TGTGCCAGCAGCCAAGCCGGGGGATGGAATGAAAAACTGTTTTTT.

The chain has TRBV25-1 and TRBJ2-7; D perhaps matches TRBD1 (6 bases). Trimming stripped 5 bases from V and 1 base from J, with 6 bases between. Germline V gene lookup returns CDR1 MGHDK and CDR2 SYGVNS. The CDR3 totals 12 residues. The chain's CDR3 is CASSTGSYEQYF. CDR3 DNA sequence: TGTGCCAGCAGTACAGGGTCCTACGAGCAGTACTTC.

The CDR3 loop is CASSPAGSGQPQHF. The CDR3 DNA follows: TGTGCCAGCTCCCCGGCAGGGTCGGGTCAGCCCCAGCATTTT. This sequence joins TRBV9 and TRBJ1-5; D may be TRBD1 (5 bases). CDR1 is SGDLS and CDR2 is YYNGEE in the germline V gene. V was pared by 7 bases and J by 6 bases, with 17 bases between. The CDR3 has 14 amino acids. The full variable domain, its missing parts supplied by reference TRBV9 and TRBJ1-5, is DSGVTQTPKHLITATGQRVTLRCSPRSGDLSVYWYQQSLDQGLQFLIQYYNGEERAKGNILERFSAQQFPDLHSELNLSSLELGDSALYFCASSPAGSGQPQHFGDGTRLSIL.

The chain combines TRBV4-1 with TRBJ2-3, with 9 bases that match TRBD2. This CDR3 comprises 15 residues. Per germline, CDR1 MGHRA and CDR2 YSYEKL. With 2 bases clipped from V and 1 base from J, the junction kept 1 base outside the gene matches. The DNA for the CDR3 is TGCGCCAGCAGCCAACGACTAGCGGGCACAGATACGCAGTATTTT. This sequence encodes CASSQRLAGTDTQYF.

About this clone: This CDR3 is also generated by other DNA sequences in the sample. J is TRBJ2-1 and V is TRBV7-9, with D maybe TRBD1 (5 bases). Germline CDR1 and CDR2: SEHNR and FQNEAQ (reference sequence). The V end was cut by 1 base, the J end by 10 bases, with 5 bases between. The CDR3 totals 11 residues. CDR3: CASSLEGEQFF. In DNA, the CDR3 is TGTGCCAGCAGCTTAGAGGGGGAGCAGTTCTTC.

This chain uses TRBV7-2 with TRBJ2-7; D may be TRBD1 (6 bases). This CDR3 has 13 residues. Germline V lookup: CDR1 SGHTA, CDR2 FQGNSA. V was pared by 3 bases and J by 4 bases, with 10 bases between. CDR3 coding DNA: TGTGCCAGCAGCTTGAACAGGGTTTACGAGCAGTACTTC. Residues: CASSLNRVYEQYF.

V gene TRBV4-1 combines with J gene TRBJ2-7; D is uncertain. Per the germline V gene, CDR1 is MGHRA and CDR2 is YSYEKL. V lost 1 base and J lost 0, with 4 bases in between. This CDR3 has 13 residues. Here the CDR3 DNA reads TGCGCCAGCAGCCAAGCAACCTCCTACGAGCAGTACTTC. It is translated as CASSQATSYEQYF.

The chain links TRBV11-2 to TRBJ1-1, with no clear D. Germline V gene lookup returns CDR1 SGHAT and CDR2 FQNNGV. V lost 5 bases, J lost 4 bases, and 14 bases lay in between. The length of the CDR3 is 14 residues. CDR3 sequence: CASSPDLAGTEAFF. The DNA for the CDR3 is TGTGCCAGCAGCCCGGACTTAGCGGGCACTGAAGCTTTCTTT.

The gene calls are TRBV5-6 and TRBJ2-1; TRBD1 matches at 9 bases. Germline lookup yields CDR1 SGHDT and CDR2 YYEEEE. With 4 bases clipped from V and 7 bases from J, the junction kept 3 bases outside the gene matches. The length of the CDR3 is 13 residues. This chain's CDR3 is CASSGGQGNEQFF. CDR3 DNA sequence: TGTGCCAGCAGCGGAGGACAGGGGAATGAGCAGTTCTTC.

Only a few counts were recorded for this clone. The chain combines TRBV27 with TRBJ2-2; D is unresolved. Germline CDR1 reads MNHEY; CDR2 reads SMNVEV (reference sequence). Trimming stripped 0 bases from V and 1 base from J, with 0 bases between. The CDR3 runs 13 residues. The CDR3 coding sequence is TGTGCCAGCAGTTTATCGAACACCGGGGAGCTGTTTTTT. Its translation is CASSLSNTGELFF.

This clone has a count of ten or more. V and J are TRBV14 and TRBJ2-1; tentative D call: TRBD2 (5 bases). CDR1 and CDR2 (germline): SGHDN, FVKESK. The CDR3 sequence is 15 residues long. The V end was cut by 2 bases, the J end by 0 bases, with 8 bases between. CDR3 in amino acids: CASSQLAFSYNEQFF. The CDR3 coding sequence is TGTGCCAGCAGCCAACTAGCCTTCTCCTACAATGAGCAGTTCTTC.